This TCR beta chain appears in the sequencing data of a study of blood T cells in healthy people across ages. Whole-study findings and limits: Strongly correlated with naive T cell percentage was TCR beta diversity.

Peripheral blood from each donor was collected in a volume of 8 to 10 milliliters. Turning to this clonotype: The target antigen is unknown.

Using a J-beta primer mix together with a sample-barcoded 5' primer, a second PCR was run for roughly 6 to 12 cycles. At least 3 million CDR3-containing paired-end reads were obtained per sample. TCRdb reanalysed the 5' RACE reads using MiXCR and keeps one entry per CDR3 protein. Among about 1.4 million distinct CDR3 sequences listed, approximately 63% were seen once. The receptor was isolated from a man aged 18 to 29 in good health. Sequencing was carried out using blood.

The CDR3 DNA sequence: TGTGCCACCAGCCTTTTGGGCTCTGGGGCCAACGTCCTGACTTTC. This encodes CATSLLGSGANVLTF. This chain joins TRBV15 and TRBJ2-6; D not certain. CDR1 is LNHNV, CDR2 YYDKDF, per germline (reference sequence). The CDR3 covers 15 residues. Trimming pared 5 bases from V and 0 bases from J, leaving 8 bases between.